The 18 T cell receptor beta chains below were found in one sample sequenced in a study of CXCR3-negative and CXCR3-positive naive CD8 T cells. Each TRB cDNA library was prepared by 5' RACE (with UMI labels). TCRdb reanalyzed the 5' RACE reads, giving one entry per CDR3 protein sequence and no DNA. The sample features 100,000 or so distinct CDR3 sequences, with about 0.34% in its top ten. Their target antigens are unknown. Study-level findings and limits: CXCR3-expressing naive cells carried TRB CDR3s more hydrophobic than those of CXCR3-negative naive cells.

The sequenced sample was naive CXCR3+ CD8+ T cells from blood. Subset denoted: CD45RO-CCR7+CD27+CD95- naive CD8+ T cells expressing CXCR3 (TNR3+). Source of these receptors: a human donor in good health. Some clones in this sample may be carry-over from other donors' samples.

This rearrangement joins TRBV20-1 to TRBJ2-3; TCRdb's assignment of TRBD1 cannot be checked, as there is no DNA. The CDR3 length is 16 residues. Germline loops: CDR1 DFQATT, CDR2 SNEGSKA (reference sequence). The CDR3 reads CSARDSSGGLTDTQYF.

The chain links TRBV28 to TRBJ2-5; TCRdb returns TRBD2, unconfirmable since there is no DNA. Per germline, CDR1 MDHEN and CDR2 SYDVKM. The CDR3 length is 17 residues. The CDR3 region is CASSFPGLAGGRETQYF. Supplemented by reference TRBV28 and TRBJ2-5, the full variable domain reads DVKVTQSSRYLVKRTGEKVFLECVQDMDHENMFWYRQDPGLGLRLIYFSYDVKMKEKGDIPEGYSVSREKKERFSLILESASTNQTSMYLCASSFPGLAGGRETQYFGPGTRLLVL.

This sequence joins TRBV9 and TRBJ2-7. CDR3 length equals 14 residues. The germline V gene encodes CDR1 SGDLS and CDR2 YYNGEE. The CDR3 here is CASSVAESSYEQYF.

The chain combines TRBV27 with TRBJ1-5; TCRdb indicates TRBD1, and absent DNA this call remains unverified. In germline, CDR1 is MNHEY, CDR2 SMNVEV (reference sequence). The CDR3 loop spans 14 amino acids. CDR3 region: CASTRTGGKQPKHF.

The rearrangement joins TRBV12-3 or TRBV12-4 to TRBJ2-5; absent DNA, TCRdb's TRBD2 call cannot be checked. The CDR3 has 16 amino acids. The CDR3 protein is CASSPWTSGHQETQYF.

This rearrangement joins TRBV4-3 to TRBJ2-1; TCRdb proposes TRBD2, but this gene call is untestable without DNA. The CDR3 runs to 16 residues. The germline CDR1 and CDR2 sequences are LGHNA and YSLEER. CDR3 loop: CASSQDVAGFYNEQFF.

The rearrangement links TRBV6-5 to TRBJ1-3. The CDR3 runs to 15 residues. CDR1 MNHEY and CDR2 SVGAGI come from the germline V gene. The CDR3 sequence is CASSYRGASGNTIYF.

CDR3 in amino acids: CASSYGTDTQYF. This sequence joins TRBV6-2 or TRBV6-3 and TRBJ2-3. Germline V gives CDR1 MNHEY, CDR2 SVGEGT. CDR3 length: 12 residues.

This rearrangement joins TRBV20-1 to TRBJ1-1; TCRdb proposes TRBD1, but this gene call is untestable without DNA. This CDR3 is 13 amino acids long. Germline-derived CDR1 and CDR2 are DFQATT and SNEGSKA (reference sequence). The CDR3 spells CSARGWGDTEAFF.

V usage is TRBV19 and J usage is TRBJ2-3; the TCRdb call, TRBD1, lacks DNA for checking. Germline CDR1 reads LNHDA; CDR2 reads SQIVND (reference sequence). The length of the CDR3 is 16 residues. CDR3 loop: CASSMRTGGGTDTQYF.

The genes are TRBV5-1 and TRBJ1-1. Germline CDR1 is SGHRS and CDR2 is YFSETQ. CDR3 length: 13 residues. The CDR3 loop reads CASSPVESPEAFF.

CDR3: CASSAGTGFSEQYF. The V gene is TRBV7-2, the J gene TRBJ2-7; with no DNA, the TCRdb D assignment of TRBD1 cannot be verified. Germline lookup yields CDR1 SGHTA and CDR2 FQGNSA. The CDR3 is made up of 14 amino acids.

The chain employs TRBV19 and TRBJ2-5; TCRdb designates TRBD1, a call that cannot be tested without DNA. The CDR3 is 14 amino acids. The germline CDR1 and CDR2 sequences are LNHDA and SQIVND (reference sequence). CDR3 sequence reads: CASSLTTGQETQYF.

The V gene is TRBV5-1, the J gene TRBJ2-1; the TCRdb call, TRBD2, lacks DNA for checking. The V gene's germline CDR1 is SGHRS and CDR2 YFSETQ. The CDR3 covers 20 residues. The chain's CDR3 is CASSLAGLAGGPRSYNEQFF.

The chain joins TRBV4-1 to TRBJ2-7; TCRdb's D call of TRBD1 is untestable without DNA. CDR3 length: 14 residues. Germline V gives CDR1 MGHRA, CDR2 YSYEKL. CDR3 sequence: CASSQVQGAGEQYF.

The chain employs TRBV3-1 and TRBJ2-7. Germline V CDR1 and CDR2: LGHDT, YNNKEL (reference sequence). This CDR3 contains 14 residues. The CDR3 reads CASSQANTDYEQYF.

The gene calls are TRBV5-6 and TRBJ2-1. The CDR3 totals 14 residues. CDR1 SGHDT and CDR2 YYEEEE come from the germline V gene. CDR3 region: CASSPGGSYNEQFF.

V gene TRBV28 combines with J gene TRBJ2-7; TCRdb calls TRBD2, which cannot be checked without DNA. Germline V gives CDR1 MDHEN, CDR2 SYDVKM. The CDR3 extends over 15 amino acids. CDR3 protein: CASSPPSASGYEQYF.